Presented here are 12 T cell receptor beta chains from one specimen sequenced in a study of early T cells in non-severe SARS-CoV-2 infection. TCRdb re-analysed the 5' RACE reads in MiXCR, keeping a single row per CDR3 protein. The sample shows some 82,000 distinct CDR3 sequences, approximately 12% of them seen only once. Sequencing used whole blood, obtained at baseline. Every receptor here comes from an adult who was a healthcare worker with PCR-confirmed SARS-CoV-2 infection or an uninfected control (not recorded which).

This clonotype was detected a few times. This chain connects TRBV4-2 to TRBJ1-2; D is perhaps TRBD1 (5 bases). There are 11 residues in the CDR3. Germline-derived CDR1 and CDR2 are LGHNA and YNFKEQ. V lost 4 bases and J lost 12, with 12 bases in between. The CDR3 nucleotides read TGTGCCAGCAGCCTAGAGGACACCCACACCTTC. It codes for CASSLEDTHTF.

DNA of the CDR3: TGCAGTGCCTTACGGGACGGGACCTACGAGCAGTACTTC. It codes for CSALRDGTYEQYF. The chain couples TRBV20-1 to TRBJ2-7; D is possibly TRBD1 or TRBD2 (5 bases each). CDR3 length: 13 amino acids. V gave up 6 bases and J gave up 2 bases, with 14 bases separating them. The V gene's germline CDR1 is DFQATT and CDR2 SNEGSKA (reference sequence).

The CDR3 DNA follows: TGTGCCATCAGTGACGGGGACAGGGAGCTGTTTTTT. Translated: CAISDGDRELFF. The chain has TRBV10-3 and TRBJ2-2; D may be TRBD1 (6 bases). There are 12 residues in the CDR3. Trimming removed 3 bases at V and 9 bases at J, with 8 bases between. Per the germline V gene, CDR1 is ENHRY and CDR2 is SYGVKD.

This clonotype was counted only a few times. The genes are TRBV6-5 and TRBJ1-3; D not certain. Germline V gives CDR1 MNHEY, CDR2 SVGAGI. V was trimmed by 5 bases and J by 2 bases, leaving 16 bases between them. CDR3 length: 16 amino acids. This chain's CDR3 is CASSQSPLAAGNTIYF. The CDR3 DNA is TGTGCCAGCAGTCAGAGCCCCTTAGCGGCTGGAAACACCATATATTTT.

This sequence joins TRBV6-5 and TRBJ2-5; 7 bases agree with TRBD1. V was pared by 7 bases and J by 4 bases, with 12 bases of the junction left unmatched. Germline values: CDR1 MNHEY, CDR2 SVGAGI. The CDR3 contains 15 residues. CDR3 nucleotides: TGTGCCAGCACCAATGGGGGACAGCCGCCAGAGACCCAGTACTTC. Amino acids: CASTNGGQPPETQYF.

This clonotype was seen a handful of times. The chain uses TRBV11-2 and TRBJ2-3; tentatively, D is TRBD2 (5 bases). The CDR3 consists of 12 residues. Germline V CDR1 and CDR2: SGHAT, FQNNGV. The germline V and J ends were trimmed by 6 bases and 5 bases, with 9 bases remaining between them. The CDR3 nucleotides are TGTGCCAGCAGGAGGGAGATAGATACGCAGTATTTT. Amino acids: CASRREIDTQYF.

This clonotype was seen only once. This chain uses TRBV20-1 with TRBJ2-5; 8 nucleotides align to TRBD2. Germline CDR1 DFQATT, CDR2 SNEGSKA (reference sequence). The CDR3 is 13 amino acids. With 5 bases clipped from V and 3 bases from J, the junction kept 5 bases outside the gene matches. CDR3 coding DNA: TGCAGTGCTCCCGGACTAGCAGAAGAGACCCAGTACTTC. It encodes CSAPGLAEETQYF.

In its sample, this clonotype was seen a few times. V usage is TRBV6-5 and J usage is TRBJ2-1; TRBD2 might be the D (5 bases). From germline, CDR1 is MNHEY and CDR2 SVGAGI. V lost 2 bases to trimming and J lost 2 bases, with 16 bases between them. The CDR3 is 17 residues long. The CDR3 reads CASSYRVSLRAYNEQFF. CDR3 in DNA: TGTGCCAGCAGTTACAGAGTGTCCCTGAGGGCCTACAATGAGCAGTTCTTC.

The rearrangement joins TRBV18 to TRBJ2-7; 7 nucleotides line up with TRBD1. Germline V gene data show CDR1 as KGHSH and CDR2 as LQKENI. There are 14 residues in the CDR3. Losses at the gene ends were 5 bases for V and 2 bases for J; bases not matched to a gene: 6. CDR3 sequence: CASSARDSAYEQYF. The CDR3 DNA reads TGTGCCAGCTCAGCTCGGGACAGCGCCTACGAGCAGTACTTC.

The CDR3 loop is CATGTERTNTEAFF. CDR3 nucleotide sequence: TGTGCCACCGGGACAGAAAGGACGAACACTGAAGCTTTCTTT. The chain couples TRBV10-3 to TRBJ1-1; 7 nucleotides line up with TRBD1. The CDR3 spans 14 residues. Germline V gene sequence: CDR1 ENHRY, CDR2 SYGVKD. Trimming removed 10 bases from V and 1 base from J; junction bases left unmatched: 9.

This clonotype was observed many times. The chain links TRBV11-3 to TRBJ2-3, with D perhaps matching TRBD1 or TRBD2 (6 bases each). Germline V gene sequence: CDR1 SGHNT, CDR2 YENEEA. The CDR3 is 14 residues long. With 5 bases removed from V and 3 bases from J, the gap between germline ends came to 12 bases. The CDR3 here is CASSPGGRTDTQYF. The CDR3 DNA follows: TGTGCCAGCAGCCCTGGGGGGCGAACAGATACGCAGTATTTT.

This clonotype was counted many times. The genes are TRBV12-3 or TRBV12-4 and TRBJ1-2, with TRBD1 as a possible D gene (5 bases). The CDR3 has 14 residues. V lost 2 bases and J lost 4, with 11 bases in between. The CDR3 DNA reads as TGTGCCAGCAGTTTACACAGGAGCATCTATGGCTACACCTTC. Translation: CASSLHRSIYGYTF.